What follows are 16 T cell receptor beta chains derived from one specimen sequenced in a study of regulatory T cells in long-lasting Graves disease. Arm-PCR of CDR3 regions and iRepertoire HTBI primers were the basis on which TCR beta libraries were built. TCRdb reprocessed the multiplex PCR reads with MiXCR, giving one entry per CDR3 protein. Among approximately 360,000 distinct CDR3 sequences listed, about 12% were seen once. Documented time point: newly diagnosed GD, antithyroid drugs for less than 3 months. There was RNA extracted from PBMCs, and the TCR library was made from it. This sample was also put to use in a study of T cells in Graves' hyperthyroidism and ophthalmopathy.

Sequences were derived from peripheral blood mononuclear cells (PBMCs), sampled at new diagnosis, from a patient treated with antithyroid drugs. The receptors originated from a woman between 18 and 30 years old with Graves disease.

This clonotype showed up just a few times. DNA of the CDR3: TGTGCCATCAGTGGGGGGACAGGGGGTGTGAACACTGAAGCTTTCTTT. It specifies CAISGGTGGVNTEAFF. The chain recombines TRBV10-3 with TRBJ1-1; 11 bases line up with TRBD1. The ends lost 4 bases at V and 0 bases at J; junction bases unmatched: 4. The germline V gene has CDR1 ENHRY and CDR2 SYGVKD. The CDR3 runs to 16 residues.

This clonotype was observed a few times. The chain employs TRBV20-1 and TRBJ2-1, with no clear D. This CDR3 spans 14 amino acids. V dropped 1 base and J dropped 1 base, with 8 bases sitting between them. Germline V gene lookup returns CDR1 DFQATT and CDR2 SNEGSKA (reference sequence). The CDR3 sequence is CSARGAESYNEQFF. CDR3 in DNA: TGCAGTGCTAGAGGGGCGGAATCCTACAATGAGCAGTTCTTC.

At least ten counts were recorded for this clonotype. J is TRBJ1-2 and V is TRBV20-1; the match to TRBD1 covers 8 bases. Trimming took 3 bases from V and 8 from J; bases not matched to a gene: 11. The CDR3 consists of 14 residues. In germline, CDR1 is DFQATT, CDR2 SNEGSKA (reference sequence). Here the CDR3 DNA reads TGCAGTGCTAGTCCCCCGGACAGGGCATACGGCTACACCTTC. Residues: CSASPPDRAYGYTF.

This clonotype was detected many times. This sequence joins TRBV2 and TRBJ2-5; 7 bases are a match to TRBD1. V lost 7 bases and J lost 2; bases outside the gene matches: 16. The CDR3 is 17 amino acids. Germline-derived CDR1 and CDR2 are SNHLY and FYNNEI. CDR3: CASTVGPGTAKQETQYF. The CDR3 nucleotides read TGTGCCAGCACTGTTGGTCCCGGGACAGCCAAACAAGAGACCCAGTACTTC.

This clonotype was seen at least ten times. This chain joins TRBV6-1 and TRBJ1-2; TRBD1 might be the D (6 bases). The V gene's germline CDR1 is MNHNS and CDR2 SASEGT. CDR3 size: 12 residues. Trimming stripped 5 bases from V and 7 bases from J, with 11 bases between. The CDR3 bases are TGTGCCAGCAGTCTCCAGGGGATTGGCTACACCTTC. Its translation: CASSLQGIGYTF.

This clonotype was counted ten times or more. The chain recombines TRBV20-1 with TRBJ2-3; D is ambiguous. The CDR3 totals 12 residues. The ends were cut back, 8 bases at V and 0 bases at J, with 9 bases in the middle. The germline CDR1 and CDR2 sequences are DFQATT and SNEGSKA (reference sequence). In nucleotides, the CDR3 is TGCAGTCTAGGACCTAGCACAGATACGCAGTATTTT. Protein: CSLGPSTDTQYF.

Notes on this clonotype: The junction departs from germline at one end; a sequencing error may be responsible. CDR3 sequence reads: CASSQTVSTGNTIYF. The CDR3 DNA reads as TGCGCCAGCAGCCAAACGGTTTCTACTGGAAACACCATATATTTT. V and J are TRBV11-3 and TRBJ1-3, with unresolved D. CDR3 length: 15 residues. Germline CDR1 is SGHNT and CDR2 is YENEEA.

Ten or more counts support this clonotype. The gene calls are TRBV6-5 and TRBJ1-1; D gene uncertain. Trimming shortened V by 4 bases and J by 4 bases, and 19 bases separated the two germline ends. Germline CDR1 MNHEY, CDR2 SVGAGI. This CDR3 contains 16 residues. In nucleotides, the CDR3 is TGTGCCAGCAGTTCAATCAAGGAGGGAGGCGGCACTGAAGCTTTCTTT. Its protein is CASSSIKEGGGTEAFF.

The rearrangement joins TRBV11-1 to TRBJ1-6, with 8 bases fitting TRBD1. The germline V gene encodes CDR1 SGHAT and CDR2 FQDESV (reference sequence). The CDR3 runs 14 residues. Losses at the gene ends were 5 bases for V and 13 bases for J; bases not matched to a gene: 10. CDR3 DNA: TGTGCCAGCAGCCGTCCCGGGACAGGATTCCCCCTCCACTTT. This sequence encodes CASSRPGTGFPLHF. Drawing the rest from reference TRBV11-1 and TRBJ1-6, the complete variable domain is EAEVAQSPRYKITEKSQAVAFWCDPISGHATLYWYRQILGQGPELLVQFQDESVVDDSQLPKDRFSAERLKGVDSTLKIQPAELGDSAMYLCASSRPGTGFPLHFGNGTRLTVT.

This clonotype has ten or more counts. This sequence joins TRBV12-3 or TRBV12-4 and TRBJ2-1; possibly TRBD1 for D (6 bases). The length of the CDR3 is 14 residues. The V gene lost 5 bases and the J gene lost 4 bases, with 12 bases spanning the gap. The CDR3 is CASSKQGDYNEQFF. CDR3 DNA sequence: TGTGCCAGCAGTAAACAGGGAGATTACAATGAGCAGTTCTTC.

This clonotype was detected a few times. The rearrangement uses TRBV6-1 and TRBJ2-7, with 7 bases that match TRBD1. J gave up 0 bases and V 10 bases, and 9 bases lay outside the gene matches. CDR1 and CDR2 (germline): MNHNS, SASEGT. The CDR3 runs 14 residues. The CDR3 region is CAMPDRSNSYEQYF. CDR3 DNA sequence: TGTGCCATGCCGGACAGGTCAAACTCCTACGAGCAGTACTTC.

This clonotype was counted many times. This sequence joins TRBV12-3 or TRBV12-4 and TRBJ2-2, with 9 bases matching TRBD1. The CDR3 consists of 16 residues. The ends lost 5 bases at V and 7 bases at J; junction bases unmatched: 11. CDR3 sequence (DNA): TGTGCCAGCAGTCCCCGGGACAGGGTTGTCGTCGGGGAGCTGTTTTTT. Amino acids: CASSPRDRVVVGELFF.

In this sample, this clonotype turned up once. A clone one base away is much larger, so this may be a read error. J is TRBJ2-3 and V is TRBV6-1, with D perhaps matching TRBD1 (6 bases). The CDR3 covers 12 residues. V lost 8 bases to trimming and J lost 6 bases, with 12 bases between them. The germline CDR1 and CDR2 sequences are MNHNS and SASEGT. The CDR3 coding sequence is TGTGCCAGCGGTACCCAGGGGGATACGCAGTATTTT. This codes for CASGTQGDTQYF.

This clonotype was seen repeatedly, ten times or more. The chain has TRBV20-1 and TRBJ2-3, with 7 nucleotides matching TRBD2. This CDR3 is 10 amino acids long. Germline loops: CDR1 DFQATT, CDR2 SNEGSKA (reference sequence). Here the CDR3 reads CSGGRDTQYF. CDR3 DNA: TGCAGCGGGGGGAGAGATACGCAGTATTTT.

Notes on this clonotype: The CDR3 carries no conserved terminal phenylalanine or tryptophan, so it likely arises from a read error. The chain carries TRBV28 and TRBJ2-7; possible D gene TRBD2, 6 bases. The V end lost 8 bases, the J end lost 6 bases, and 23 bases lay between the germline ends. Per the germline V gene, CDR1 is MDHEN and CDR2 is SYDVKM. This CDR3 is built from 15 residues. The CDR3 coding sequence is TGTGCCAGCGGAGCCCCGGAGGGAACAGCGGCCGAGCAGTACTCC. The encoded protein is CASGAPEGTAAEQYS.

This clonotype was seen repeatedly, ten times or more. The chain has TRBV6-1 and TRBJ1-1; D gene ambiguous. V gave up 7 bases and J gave up 7 bases, with 22 bases separating them. From germline, CDR1 is MNHNS and CDR2 SASEGT. CDR3 length equals 15 residues. CDR3 in DNA: TGTGCCAGCACCTCACCCCATTGGGCAAAGGGTGAAGCTTTCTTT. Translated, it gives CASTSPHWAKGEAFF.